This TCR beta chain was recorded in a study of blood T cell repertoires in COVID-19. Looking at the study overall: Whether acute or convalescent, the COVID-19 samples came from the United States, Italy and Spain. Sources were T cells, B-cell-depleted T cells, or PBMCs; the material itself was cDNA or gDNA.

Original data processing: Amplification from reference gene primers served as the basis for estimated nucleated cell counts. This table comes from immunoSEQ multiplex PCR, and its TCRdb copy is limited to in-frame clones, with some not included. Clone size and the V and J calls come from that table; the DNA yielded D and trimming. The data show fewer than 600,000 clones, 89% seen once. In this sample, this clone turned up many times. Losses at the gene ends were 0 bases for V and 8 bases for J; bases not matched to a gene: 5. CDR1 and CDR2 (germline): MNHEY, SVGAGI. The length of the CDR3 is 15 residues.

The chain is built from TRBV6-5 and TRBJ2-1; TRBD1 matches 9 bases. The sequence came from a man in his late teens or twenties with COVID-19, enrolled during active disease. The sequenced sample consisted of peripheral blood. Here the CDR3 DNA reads TGTGCCAGCAGTTACTCAGGGACAGGGTTCGATGAGCAGTTCTTC. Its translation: CASSYSGTGFDEQFF.